This T cell receptor (beta chain) was found in a study of shared clonotypes between healthy human individuals. Study-wide background: In total, the donors were two women and three men aged 18 to 49. Overall study results and limits: In several donors, roughly 5.2% of naive CD4 clonotypes appeared in common. Incomplete sequencing of sorted subsets was indicated by rarefaction despite large depth.

Repertoires were generated with immunoSEQ multiplex PCR, while TCRdb's copy carries only in-frame clones and drops some. The sample lists around 2.1 million clones, about 93% seen once, with more than 1.5% in the top ten. This clone showed up just once. Its antigen is currently unknown. Positive CCR7 selection of CD45RO-negative cells yielded the naive CD8 cells, and terminally differentiated effector memory CD45RA+ cells were excluded. The receptor was isolated from a man in his late teens or twenties in good health. Some clones in this sample may be carry-over from other donors' samples. The sequencing sample was made of naive CD8+ T cells from PBMCs.

DNA of the CDR3: TGTGCCAGCAGTGCCGGAGGGAGGGGATGGTTGAACACTGAAGCTTTCTTT. Encoded protein: CASSAGGRGWLNTEAFF. The rearrangement links TRBV28 to TRBJ1-1; D possibly corresponds to TRBD1 (5 bases). Looked up from germline, CDR1 is MDHEN and CDR2 is SYDVKM. The CDR3 contains 17 residues. The V end lost 5 bases, the J end lost 0 bases, and 19 bases lay between the germline ends.